A selection of T cell receptor beta chains follows, all from one sample in a study of T cell responses to AZD1222 COVID-19 vaccine. The data were produced by immunoSEQ multiplex PCR, yet TCRdb's version contains in-frame clones alone and is incomplete. Of approximately 200,000 clones in the sample, roughly 92% were seen once. Sequences were derived from peripheral blood, sampled 28 days after the second AZD1222 dose. These receptors all come from an adult who received the AZD1222 COVID-19 vaccine. The CDR3 runs from the conserved cysteine through the conserved F or W. Each record gives: J gene, clone size, D gene, V gene, CDR3 DNA, CDR3 protein. The D gene is left open where the match is weak. Size is stated for part of the rows, as once, few or many counts, or as a class when the clone is expanded.

J gene: TRBJ2-5; clone size: -; D gene: TRBD2; V gene: TRBV18; CDR3 DNA: TGTGCCAGCTCACTCTTGGGACTAGCGGGAGATCAAGAGACCCAGTACTTC; CDR3 protein: CASSLLGLAGDQETQYF
J gene: TRBJ2-1; clone size: -; D gene: -; V gene: TRBV30; CDR3 DNA: TGTGCCTGGAGTATTCCTGGGGTTGGACTCACAACCAATGAGCAGTTCTTC; CDR3 protein: CAWSIPGVGLTTNEQFF
J gene: TRBJ2-1; clone size: -; D gene: TRBD1; V gene: TRBV5-1; CDR3 DNA: TGCGCCAGCAGCCGGGTACCGGGACAGACGAATGAGCAGTTCTTC; CDR3 protein: CASSRVPGQTNEQFF
J gene: TRBJ1-6; clone size: -; D gene: TRBD1; V gene: TRBV3-1/TRBV3-2; CDR3 DNA: TGTGCCAGCAGCCCTACAGGGGCCCGCCCGGATAATTCACCCCTCCACTTT; CDR3 protein: CASSPTGARPDNSPLHF
J gene: TRBJ2-1; clone size: -; D gene: -; V gene: TRBV3-1/TRBV3-2; CDR3 DNA: TGTGCCAGCAGCCACCCCACTCGACTAGAGGGTGATGAGCAGTTCTTC; CDR3 protein: CASSHPTRLEGDEQFF
J gene: TRBJ1-3; clone size: -; D gene: -; V gene: TRBV7-2; CDR3 DNA: TGTGCCAGCAGACAGGGAGCGGGCTCTGGAAACACCATATATTTT; CDR3 protein: CASRQGAGSGNTIYF
J gene: TRBJ2-2; clone size: few; D gene: -; V gene: TRBV2; CDR3 DNA: TGTGCCAGCAGGGGGTTATTCACCGGGGAGCTGTTTTTT; CDR3 protein: CASRGLFTGELFF
J gene: TRBJ2-3; clone size: -; D gene: -; V gene: TRBV12-5; CDR3 DNA: TGTGCTAGCCTTGTCGGCGGCAGCACAGATACGCAGTATTTT; CDR3 protein: CASLVGGSTDTQYF
J gene: TRBJ2-1; clone size: -; D gene: TRBD2; V gene: TRBV9; CDR3 DNA: TGTGCCAGCAGCCCGCGTCCCACTGCGGGAGGGACTCTGAATGAGCAGTTCTTC; CDR3 protein: CASSPRPTAGGTLNEQFF
J gene: TRBJ1-4; clone size: -; D gene: -; V gene: TRBV6-5; CDR3 DNA: TGTGCCAGTCGGCGCGGACAGCGTAATGAAAAACTGTTTTTT; CDR3 protein: CASRRGQRNEKLFF
J gene: TRBJ2-1; clone size: -; D gene: -; V gene: TRBV7-2; CDR3 DNA: TGTGCCAGCAGCCCGTCCGGCGGAAGCTCCTACAATGAGCAGTTCTTC; CDR3 protein: CASSPSGGSSYNEQFF
J gene: TRBJ2-3; clone size: -; D gene: TRBD2; V gene: TRBV6-4; CDR3 DNA: TGTGCCAGCAGCCCGGGACTAGCGGGAGCGGATACGCAGTATTTT; CDR3 protein: CASSPGLAGADTQYF
J gene: TRBJ2-1; clone size: -; D gene: TRBD2; V gene: TRBV11-3; CDR3 DNA: TGTGCCAGCAGCTCTCATCGGGCCAGCGGGAGCTCCTACAATGAGCAGTTCTTC; CDR3 protein: CASSSHRASGSSYNEQFF
J gene: TRBJ1-2; clone size: -; D gene: -; V gene: TRBV5-6; CDR3 DNA: TGTGCCAGCAGCCTTTGGACCTCTGGCTACACCTTC; CDR3 protein: CASSLWTSGYTF
J gene: TRBJ1-5; clone size: -; D gene: -; V gene: TRBV15; CDR3 DNA: TGTGCCACCAGCAGAGATACACTGAGCCAGCCCCAGCATTTT; CDR3 protein: CATSRDTLSQPQHF
J gene: TRBJ2-7; clone size: -; D gene: TRBD2; V gene: TRBV30; CDR3 DNA: TGTGCCTGGAGCCCTGGGCCGGGAGGCCACGAGCAGTACTTC; CDR3 protein: CAWSPGPGGHEQYF
J gene: TRBJ1-1; clone size: -; D gene: TRBD1; V gene: TRBV7-3; CDR3 DNA: TGTGCCAGCAAACCCGACAGGGGGAGAACTGAAGCTTTCTTT; CDR3 protein: CASKPDRGRTEAFF
J gene: TRBJ2-3; clone size: -; D gene: -; V gene: TRBV9; CDR3 DNA: TGTGCCAGCAGCGTAGGCTTCTTCTGGGGGGAAAGCACAGATACGCAGTATTTT; CDR3 protein: CASSVGFFWGESTDTQYF
J gene: TRBJ2-7; clone size: -; D gene: TRBD2; V gene: TRBV24-1; CDR3 DNA: TGTGCCACCAGTGATTTGGCTAGCGGGGCCTACGAGCAGTACTTC; CDR3 protein: CATSDLASGAYEQYF
J gene: TRBJ2-7; clone size: -; D gene: -; V gene: TRBV10-1; CDR3 DNA: TGCGCCAGCAGTGAGTCAGGGCGGGACCAGCAGTACTTC; CDR3 protein: CASSESGRDQQYF
J gene: TRBJ2-2; clone size: -; D gene: TRBD2; V gene: TRBV23-1; CDR3 DNA: TGCGCCAGCAGTCAATCTTTTTCTAGCGGTATTAACACCGGGGAGCTGTTTTTT; CDR3 protein: CASSQSFSSGINTGELFF
J gene: TRBJ1-2; clone size: -; D gene: TRBD1; V gene: TRBV7-9; CDR3 DNA: TGTGCCAGCAGCGACCCCAACTCCGGGACAGGCCACGGTGGCTACACCTTC; CDR3 protein: CASSDPNSGTGHGGYTF
J gene: TRBJ2-7; clone size: -; D gene: TRBD1; V gene: TRBV18; CDR3 DNA: TGTGCCAGCTCTTCGGACGGACAGGCCCTCTACGAGCAGTACTTC; CDR3 protein: CASSSDGQALYEQYF
J gene: TRBJ2-7; clone size: -; D gene: TRBD2; V gene: TRBV3-1/TRBV3-2; CDR3 DNA: TGTGCCAGCAGCCGACTAGCGGGAGAGGGGGAGCAGTACTTC; CDR3 protein: CASSRLAGEGEQYF
J gene: TRBJ2-7; clone size: -; D gene: -; V gene: TRBV10-1; CDR3 DNA: TGCGCCAGCAGTGATCGGCAGGGAATCTACGAGCAGTACTTC; CDR3 protein: CASSDRQGIYEQYF
J gene: TRBJ2-7; clone size: once; D gene: -; V gene: TRBV12-3/TRBV12-4; CDR3 DNA: TGTGCCAGCAGTTTTGGGAAGGGGGAGCAGTACTTC; CDR3 protein: CASSFGKGEQYF
J gene: TRBJ2-1; clone size: once; D gene: TRBD2; V gene: TRBV5-1; CDR3 DNA: TGCGCCAGCAGCTTGTTGGTAGCGGGGATGTACAATGAGCAGTTCTTC; CDR3 protein: CASSLLVAGMYNEQFF
J gene: TRBJ2-7; clone size: -; D gene: TRBD2; V gene: TRBV27; CDR3 DNA: TGTGCCAGCAGTCTCACCGGGACTAGCGGGGGCGAGCAGTACTTC; CDR3 protein: CASSLTGTSGGEQYF